A selection of T cell receptor beta chains follows, all from one sample in a study of CD8+ T cells in alopecia areata. The data were produced by immunoSEQ multiplex PCR, yet TCRdb's version contains in-frame clones alone and is incomplete. The sample contains tens of thousands of clones, nearly 55% of which appear only once. Material: CD4+ Tregs sorted from blood. The source is a human donor with alopecia areata. Each CDR3 is given with its conserved first and last residue. Fields, in order: D gene, CDR3 length, V gene, clone size, J gene, CDR3 DNA, CDR3 protein. D genes are given only for firm matches. A row's size may be missing; if present it is once, few, many or a size class.

d_call: NA; cdr3_length: 15; v_call: TRBV4-2; clone_size: NA; j_call: TRBJ1-3; cdr3_nt: TGTGCCAGCAGCCCCAGGAGTGACTCTGGAAACACCATATATTTT; cdr3_aa: CASSPRSDSGNTIYF
d_call: NA; cdr3_length: 15; v_call: TRBV7-9; clone_size: few; j_call: TRBJ2-1; cdr3_nt: TGTGCCAGCAGCTTAGTAATCTTGAGGAGCAATGAGCAGTTCTTC; cdr3_aa: CASSLVILRSNEQFF
d_call: NA; cdr3_length: 14; v_call: TRBV7-9; clone_size: NA; j_call: TRBJ1-4; cdr3_nt: TGTGCCAGCAGCGAGAACACAGGGTACGAAAAACTGTTTTTT; cdr3_aa: CASSENTGYEKLFF
d_call: NA; cdr3_length: 15; v_call: TRBV7-7; clone_size: few; j_call: TRBJ2-3; cdr3_nt: TGTGCCAGCAGTTTGGGAGCGGCGGACACAGATACGCAGTATTTT; cdr3_aa: CASSLGAADTDTQYF
d_call: TRBD1; cdr3_length: 14; v_call: TRBV6-6; clone_size: NA; j_call: TRBJ1-2; cdr3_nt: TGTGCCAGCAGTGCCCCGGGACAGAACTATGGCTACACCTTC; cdr3_aa: CASSAPGQNYGYTF
d_call: NA; cdr3_length: 15; v_call: TRBV27; clone_size: once; j_call: TRBJ2-1; cdr3_nt: TGTGCCAGCAGTTTTGGGACGCACCCCGGGAATGAGCAGTTCTTC; cdr3_aa: CASSFGTHPGNEQFF
d_call: TRBD2; cdr3_length: 13; v_call: TRBV7-3; clone_size: few; j_call: TRBJ2-4; cdr3_nt: TGTGCCAGCAGCCCCCATGGGGGGGGTCCAATTTACTTC; cdr3_aa: CASSPHGGGPIYF
d_call: NA; cdr3_length: 14; v_call: TRBV18; clone_size: NA; j_call: TRBJ1-2; cdr3_nt: TGTGCCAGCTCACCACCTCAACAGAACTATGGCTACACCTTC; cdr3_aa: CASSPPQQNYGYTF
d_call: NA; cdr3_length: 13; v_call: TRBV14; clone_size: NA; j_call: TRBJ2-5; cdr3_nt: TGTGCCAGCAGCCGCCTGCTAGGAAAGACCCAGTACTTC; cdr3_aa: CASSRLLGKTQYF
d_call: TRBD1; cdr3_length: 14; v_call: TRBV5-1; clone_size: NA; j_call: TRBJ2-5; cdr3_nt: TGCGCCAGCAGACGGACAGGGGGCAGAGAGACCCAGTACTTC; cdr3_aa: CASRRTGGRETQYF
d_call: NA; cdr3_length: 13; v_call: TRBV30; clone_size: NA; j_call: TRBJ1-2; cdr3_nt: TGTGCCTGGAGTGTACAGGCAGTCTATGGCTACACCTTC; cdr3_aa: CAWSVQAVYGYTF
d_call: NA; cdr3_length: 16; v_call: TRBV5-1; clone_size: NA; j_call: TRBJ2-2; cdr3_nt: TGCGCCAGCAGCTTGGAACGCCAGGTGAACACCGGGGAGCTGTTTTTT; cdr3_aa: CASSLERQVNTGELFF
d_call: NA; cdr3_length: 13; v_call: TRBV6-5; clone_size: NA; j_call: TRBJ1-1; cdr3_nt: TGTGCCAGCAGTTACTTGGACTCCCCTGAAGCTTTCTTT; cdr3_aa: CASSYLDSPEAFF
d_call: NA; cdr3_length: 15; v_call: TRBV6-5; clone_size: NA; j_call: TRBJ1-6; cdr3_nt: TGTGCCAGCAGTAACCCCGGACAGATAAATTCACCCCTCCACTTT; cdr3_aa: CASSNPGQINSPLHF
d_call: NA; cdr3_length: 13; v_call: TRBV9; clone_size: few; j_call: TRBJ2-1; cdr3_nt: TGTGCCAGCAGCCCCCGGGAGCGCAATGAGCAGTTCTTC; cdr3_aa: CASSPRERNEQFF
d_call: NA; cdr3_length: 12; v_call: TRBV29-1; clone_size: NA; j_call: TRBJ1-2; cdr3_nt: TGCAGCGACCGAGACGCCAACTATGGCTACACCTTC; cdr3_aa: CSDRDANYGYTF
d_call: TRBD1; cdr3_length: 13; v_call: TRBV6-6; clone_size: NA; j_call: TRBJ1-5; cdr3_nt: TGTGCCAGCAGGCCGCCAGGGGGCCAGCCCCAGCATTTT; cdr3_aa: CASRPPGGQPQHF
d_call: TRBD1; cdr3_length: 16; v_call: TRBV5-1; clone_size: NA; j_call: TRBJ2-7; cdr3_nt: TGCGCCAGCAGCGCTACAGGGGGCGTCTTCTCCTACGAGCAGTACTTC; cdr3_aa: CASSATGGVFSYEQYF
d_call: TRBD1; cdr3_length: 15; v_call: TRBV11-2; clone_size: NA; j_call: TRBJ2-7; cdr3_nt: TGTGCCAGCAGCGTAAGACAGGGGAGCTCCTACGAGCAGTACTTC; cdr3_aa: CASSVRQGSSYEQYF
d_call: NA; cdr3_length: 11; v_call: TRBV7-2; clone_size: NA; j_call: TRBJ1-1; cdr3_nt: TGTGCCAGCAGCTTATTCACTGAAGCTTTCTTT; cdr3_aa: CASSLFTEAFF
d_call: NA; cdr3_length: 16; v_call: TRBV9; clone_size: NA; j_call: TRBJ2-1; cdr3_nt: TGTGCCAGCAGCCTTTCGTTCTCCTGGGACAACAATGAGCAGTTCTTC; cdr3_aa: CASSLSFSWDNNEQFF
d_call: TRBD2; cdr3_length: 14; v_call: TRBV2; clone_size: NA; j_call: TRBJ2-7; cdr3_nt: TGTGCCAGTTCTAGCGGGAGAAATCGTTACGAGCAGTACTTC; cdr3_aa: CASSSGRNRYEQYF
d_call: NA; cdr3_length: 14; v_call: TRBV7-9; clone_size: NA; j_call: TRBJ2-2; cdr3_nt: TGTGCCAGCAGCTTAGACGGGAACACCGGGGAGCTGTTTTTT; cdr3_aa: CASSLDGNTGELFF
d_call: NA; cdr3_length: 11; v_call: TRBV28; clone_size: NA; j_call: TRBJ1-1; cdr3_nt: TGTGCCAGCAGTTTTTGGGGTAAGGCTTTCTTT; cdr3_aa: CASSFWGKAFF
d_call: NA; cdr3_length: 14; v_call: TRBV7-2; clone_size: NA; j_call: TRBJ2-7; cdr3_nt: TGTGCCAGCAGCTTAGGCAGGGTCTCCTACGAGCAGTACTTC; cdr3_aa: CASSLGRVSYEQYF
d_call: NA; cdr3_length: 15; v_call: TRBV5-4; clone_size: NA; j_call: TRBJ2-5; cdr3_nt: TGTGCCAGCAGCCCTGGGCCAGGGCACCAAGAGACCCAGTACTTC; cdr3_aa: CASSPGPGHQETQYF
d_call: NA; cdr3_length: 16; v_call: TRBV7-2; clone_size: few; j_call: TRBJ1-3; cdr3_nt: TGTGCCAGCAGCTTAGAACGCGCAGGCTCTGGAAACACCATATATTTT; cdr3_aa: CASSLERAGSGNTIYF
d_call: NA; cdr3_length: 13; v_call: TRBV27; clone_size: NA; j_call: TRBJ2-7; cdr3_nt: TGTGCCAGCAGTTTCGAACAGGGCTACGAGCAGTACTTC; cdr3_aa: CASSFEQGYEQYF
d_call: TRBD1; cdr3_length: 14; v_call: TRBV6-5; clone_size: NA; j_call: TRBJ2-2; cdr3_nt: TGTGCCAGCAGACGGACAGGGGGCCCCGGGGAGCTGTTTTTT; cdr3_aa: CASRRTGGPGELFF
d_call: TRBD1; cdr3_length: 17; v_call: TRBV4-3; clone_size: NA; j_call: TRBJ2-3; cdr3_nt: TGCGCCAGCAGCCAAGCGGGGACAGGATGGAGCACAGATACGCAGTATTTT; cdr3_aa: CASSQAGTGWSTDTQYF
d_call: NA; cdr3_length: 16; v_call: TRBV7-2; clone_size: NA; j_call: TRBJ2-7; cdr3_nt: TGTGCCAGCAGCTTGCCCGGCCTAAGGTGGGGCCACGAGCAGTACTTC; cdr3_aa: CASSLPGLRWGHEQYF
d_call: TRBD1; cdr3_length: 13; v_call: TRBV10-3; clone_size: NA; j_call: TRBJ1-2; cdr3_nt: TGTGCCATCAAGGGACAGGGAGATGGTGGCTACACCTTC; cdr3_aa: CAIKGQGDGGYTF
d_call: TRBD1; cdr3_length: 14; v_call: TRBV2; clone_size: NA; j_call: TRBJ1-1; cdr3_nt: TGTGCCAGCAGGGCGACCGGGACAGGGAAGGAAGCTTTCTTT; cdr3_aa: CASRATGTGKEAFF
d_call: NA; cdr3_length: 15; v_call: TRBV6-6; clone_size: few; j_call: TRBJ2-1; cdr3_nt: TGTGCCAGCAGTTCGTCCAGTCGGGCCAACAATGAGCAGTTCTTC; cdr3_aa: CASSSSSRANNEQFF
d_call: NA; cdr3_length: 11; v_call: TRBV5-1; clone_size: few; j_call: TRBJ2-1; cdr3_nt: TGCGCCAGCAGCTTTTACAATGAGCAGTTCTTC; cdr3_aa: CASSFYNEQFF